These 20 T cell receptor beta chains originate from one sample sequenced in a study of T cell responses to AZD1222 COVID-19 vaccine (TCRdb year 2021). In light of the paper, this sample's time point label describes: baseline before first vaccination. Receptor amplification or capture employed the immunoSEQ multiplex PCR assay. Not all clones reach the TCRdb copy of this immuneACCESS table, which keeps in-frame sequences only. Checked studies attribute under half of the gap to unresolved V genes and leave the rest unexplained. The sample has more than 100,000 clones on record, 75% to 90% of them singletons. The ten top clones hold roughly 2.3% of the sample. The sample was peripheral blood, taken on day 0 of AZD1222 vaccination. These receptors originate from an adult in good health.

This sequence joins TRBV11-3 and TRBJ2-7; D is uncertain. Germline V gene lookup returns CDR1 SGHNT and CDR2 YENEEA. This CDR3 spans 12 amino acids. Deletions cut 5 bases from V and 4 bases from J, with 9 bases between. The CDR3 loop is CASSRDGYEQYF. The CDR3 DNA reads TGTGCCAGCAGCCGCGACGGGTACGAGCAGTACTTC.

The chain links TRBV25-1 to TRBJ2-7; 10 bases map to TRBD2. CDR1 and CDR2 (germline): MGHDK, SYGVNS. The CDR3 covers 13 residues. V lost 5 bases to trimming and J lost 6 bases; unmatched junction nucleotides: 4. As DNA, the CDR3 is TGTGCCAGCAGTACAGCGGGAGGGGCCGAGCAGTACTTC. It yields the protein CASSTAGGAEQYF.

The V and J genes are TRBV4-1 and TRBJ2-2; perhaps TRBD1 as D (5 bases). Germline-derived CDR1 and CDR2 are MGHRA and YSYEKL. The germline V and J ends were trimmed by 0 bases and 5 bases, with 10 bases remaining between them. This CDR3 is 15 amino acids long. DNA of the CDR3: TGCGCCAGCAGCCAAGATAGGGGATTAACCGGGGAGCTGTTTTTT. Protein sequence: CASSQDRGLTGELFF.

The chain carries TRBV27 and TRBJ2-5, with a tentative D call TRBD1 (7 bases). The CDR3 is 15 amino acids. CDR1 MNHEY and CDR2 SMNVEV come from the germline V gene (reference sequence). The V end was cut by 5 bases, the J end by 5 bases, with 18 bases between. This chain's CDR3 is CASSGGVQGWETQYF. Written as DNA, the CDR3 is TGTGCCAGCAGTGGAGGGGTACAGGGGTGGGAGACCCAGTACTTC.

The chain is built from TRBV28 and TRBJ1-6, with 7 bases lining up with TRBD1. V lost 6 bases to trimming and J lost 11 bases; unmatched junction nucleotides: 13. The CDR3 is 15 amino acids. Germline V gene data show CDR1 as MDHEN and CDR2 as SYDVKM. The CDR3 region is CASRPSAGTGAPLHF. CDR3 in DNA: TGTGCCAGCAGACCATCGGCTGGTACAGGGGCACCCCTCCACTTT.

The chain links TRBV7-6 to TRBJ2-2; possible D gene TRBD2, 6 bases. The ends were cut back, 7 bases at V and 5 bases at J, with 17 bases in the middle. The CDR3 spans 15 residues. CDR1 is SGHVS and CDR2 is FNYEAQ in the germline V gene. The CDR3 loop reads CASKIGGLGTGELFF. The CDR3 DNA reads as TGTGCCAGCAAAATCGGGGGACTTGGGACCGGGGAGCTGTTTTTT.

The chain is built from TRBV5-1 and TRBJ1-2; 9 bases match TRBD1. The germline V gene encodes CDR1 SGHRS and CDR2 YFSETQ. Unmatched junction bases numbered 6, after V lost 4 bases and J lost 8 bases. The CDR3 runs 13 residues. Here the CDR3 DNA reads TGCGCCAGCAGCCTTCGGGACAGGGACGGCTACACCTTC. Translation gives CASSLRDRDGYTF.

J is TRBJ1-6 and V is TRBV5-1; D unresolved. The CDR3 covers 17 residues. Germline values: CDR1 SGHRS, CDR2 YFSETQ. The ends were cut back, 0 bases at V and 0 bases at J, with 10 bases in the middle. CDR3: CASSLESASSYNSPLHF. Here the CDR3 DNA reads TGCGCCAGCAGCTTGGAGTCTGCGAGCTCCTATAATTCACCCCTCCACTTT.

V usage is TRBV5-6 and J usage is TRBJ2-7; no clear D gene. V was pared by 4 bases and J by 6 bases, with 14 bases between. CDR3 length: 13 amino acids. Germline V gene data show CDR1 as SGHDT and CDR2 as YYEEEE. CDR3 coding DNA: TGTGCCAGCAGCCCCCCCGCAGGTCGCGAGCAGTACTTC. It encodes CASSPPAGREQYF.

The CDR3 spells CASSPQGAVPVYYGYTF. In DNA form, the CDR3 reads TGTGCCAGCAGCCCACAGGGGGCAGTTCCCGTTTACTATGGCTACACCTTC. The rearrangement joins TRBV28 to TRBJ1-2; TRBD1 agrees at 9 bases. Germline V gene data show CDR1 as MDHEN and CDR2 as SYDVKM. This CDR3 comprises 17 residues. The ends lost 6 bases at V and 3 bases at J; junction bases unmatched: 14.

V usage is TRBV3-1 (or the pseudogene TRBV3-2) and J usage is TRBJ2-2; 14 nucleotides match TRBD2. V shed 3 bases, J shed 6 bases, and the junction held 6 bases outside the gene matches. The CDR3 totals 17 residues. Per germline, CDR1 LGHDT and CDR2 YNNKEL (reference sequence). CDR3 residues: CASSQGLAGVLAGELFF. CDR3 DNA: TGTGCCAGCAGCCAGGGACTAGCGGGGGTATTGGCCGGGGAGCTGTTTTTT.

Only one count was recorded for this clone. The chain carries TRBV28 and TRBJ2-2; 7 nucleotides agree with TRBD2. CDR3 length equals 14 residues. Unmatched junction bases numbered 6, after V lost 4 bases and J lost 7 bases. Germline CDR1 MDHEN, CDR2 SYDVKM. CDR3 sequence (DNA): TGTGCCAGCAGTTCCGGACTAGACGGCGGGGAGCTGTTTTTT. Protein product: CASSSGLDGGELFF.

Here the CDR3 reads CASSVQGPNEKLFF. The CDR3 region has the DNA TGTGCCAGCAGCGTACAGGGACCTAATGAAAAACTGTTTTTT. The chain links TRBV5-4 to TRBJ1-4; the D gene is possibly TRBD1 (6 bases). The germline gives CDR1 SGHNT, CDR2 YYREEE (reference sequence). CDR3 length: 14 residues. The V gene lost 4 bases and the J gene lost 3 bases, with 10 bases spanning the gap.

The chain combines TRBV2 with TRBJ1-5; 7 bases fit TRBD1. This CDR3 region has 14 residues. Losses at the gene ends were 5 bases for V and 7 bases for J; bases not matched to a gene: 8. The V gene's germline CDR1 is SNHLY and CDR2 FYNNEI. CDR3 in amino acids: CASSSRGRGQPQHF. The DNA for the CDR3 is TGTGCCAGCAGTTCTAGGGGGCGCGGGCAGCCCCAGCATTTT. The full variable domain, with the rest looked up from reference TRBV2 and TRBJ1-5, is EPEVTQTPSHQVTQMGQEVILRCVPISNHLYFYWYRQILGQKVEFLVSFYNNEISEKSEIFDDQFSVERPDGSNFTLKIRSTKLEDSAMYFCASSSRGRGQPQHFGDGTRLSIL.

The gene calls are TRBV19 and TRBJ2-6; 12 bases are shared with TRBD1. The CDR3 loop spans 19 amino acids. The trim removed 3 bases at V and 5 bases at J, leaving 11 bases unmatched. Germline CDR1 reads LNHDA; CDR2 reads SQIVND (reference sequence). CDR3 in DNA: TGTGCCAGTAGTATCCGGGGGACAGGGGGCGCGGGAAGGGCCAACGTCCTGACTTTC. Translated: CASSIRGTGGAGRANVLTF.

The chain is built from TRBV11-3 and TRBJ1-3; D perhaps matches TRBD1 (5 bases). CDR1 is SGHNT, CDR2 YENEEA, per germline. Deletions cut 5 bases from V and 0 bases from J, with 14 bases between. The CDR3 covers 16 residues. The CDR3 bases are TGTGCCAGCAGCCCGGGGGGTACGAGCTCTGGAAACACCATATATTTT. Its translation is CASSPGGTSSGNTIYF.

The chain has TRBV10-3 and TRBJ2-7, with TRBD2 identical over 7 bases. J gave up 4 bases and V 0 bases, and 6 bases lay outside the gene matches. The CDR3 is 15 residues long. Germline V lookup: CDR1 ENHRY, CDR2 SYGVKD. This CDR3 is CAISESGGRRYEQYF. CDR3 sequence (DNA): TGTGCCATCAGTGAGTCGGGGGGGAGGAGATACGAGCAGTACTTC.

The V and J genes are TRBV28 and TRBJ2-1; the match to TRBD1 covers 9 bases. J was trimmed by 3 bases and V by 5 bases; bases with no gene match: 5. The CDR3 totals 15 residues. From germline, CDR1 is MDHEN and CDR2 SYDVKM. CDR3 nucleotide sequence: TGTGCCAGCAGTACCCCGGGACAGGGCTACAATGAGCAGTTCTTC. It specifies CASSTPGQGYNEQFF.

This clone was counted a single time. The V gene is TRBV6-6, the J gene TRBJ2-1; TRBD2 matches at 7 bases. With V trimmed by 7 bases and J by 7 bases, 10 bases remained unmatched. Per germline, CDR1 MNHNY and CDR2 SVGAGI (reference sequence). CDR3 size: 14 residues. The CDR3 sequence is CASISSGNLNEQFF. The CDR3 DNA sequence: TGTGCCAGCATCTCAAGCGGGAACTTAAATGAGCAGTTCTTC.

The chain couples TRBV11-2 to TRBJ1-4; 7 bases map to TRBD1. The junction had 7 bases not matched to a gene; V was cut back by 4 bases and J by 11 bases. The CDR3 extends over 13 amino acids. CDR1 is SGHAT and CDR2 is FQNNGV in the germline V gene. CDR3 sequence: CASSSIPGQKLFF. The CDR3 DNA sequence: TGTGCCAGCAGCTCTATACCGGGACAGAAACTGTTTTTT.